The subject of this entry is one T cell receptor (beta chain). The sample comes from a study of blood T cell repertoires in COVID-19. Across the whole study: T cells, B-cell-depleted T cells, or PBMCs supplied cDNA or gDNA.

Which cohort a participant joined came from the clinical history participants gave. Germline V gene lookup returns CDR1 LNHNV and CDR2 YYDKDF (reference sequence). The CDR3 consists of 11 residues. Trimming removed 7 bases at V and 4 bases at J, with 5 bases between. The data were produced by immunoSEQ multiplex PCR, yet TCRdb's version contains in-frame clones alone and is incomplete. Of hundreds of thousands of clones listed, around 91% were seen once; the top ten hold roughly 1.5%. The chain uses TRBV15 and TRBJ2-1; no firm D call. This TCR came from a woman younger than 30 with acute COVID-19. The sample taken for sequencing was PBMCs or T cells enriched from blood (not recorded which). CDR3 sequence: CATNGYNEQFF. The DNA for the CDR3 is TGTGCCACCAACGGGTACAATGAGCAGTTCTTC.